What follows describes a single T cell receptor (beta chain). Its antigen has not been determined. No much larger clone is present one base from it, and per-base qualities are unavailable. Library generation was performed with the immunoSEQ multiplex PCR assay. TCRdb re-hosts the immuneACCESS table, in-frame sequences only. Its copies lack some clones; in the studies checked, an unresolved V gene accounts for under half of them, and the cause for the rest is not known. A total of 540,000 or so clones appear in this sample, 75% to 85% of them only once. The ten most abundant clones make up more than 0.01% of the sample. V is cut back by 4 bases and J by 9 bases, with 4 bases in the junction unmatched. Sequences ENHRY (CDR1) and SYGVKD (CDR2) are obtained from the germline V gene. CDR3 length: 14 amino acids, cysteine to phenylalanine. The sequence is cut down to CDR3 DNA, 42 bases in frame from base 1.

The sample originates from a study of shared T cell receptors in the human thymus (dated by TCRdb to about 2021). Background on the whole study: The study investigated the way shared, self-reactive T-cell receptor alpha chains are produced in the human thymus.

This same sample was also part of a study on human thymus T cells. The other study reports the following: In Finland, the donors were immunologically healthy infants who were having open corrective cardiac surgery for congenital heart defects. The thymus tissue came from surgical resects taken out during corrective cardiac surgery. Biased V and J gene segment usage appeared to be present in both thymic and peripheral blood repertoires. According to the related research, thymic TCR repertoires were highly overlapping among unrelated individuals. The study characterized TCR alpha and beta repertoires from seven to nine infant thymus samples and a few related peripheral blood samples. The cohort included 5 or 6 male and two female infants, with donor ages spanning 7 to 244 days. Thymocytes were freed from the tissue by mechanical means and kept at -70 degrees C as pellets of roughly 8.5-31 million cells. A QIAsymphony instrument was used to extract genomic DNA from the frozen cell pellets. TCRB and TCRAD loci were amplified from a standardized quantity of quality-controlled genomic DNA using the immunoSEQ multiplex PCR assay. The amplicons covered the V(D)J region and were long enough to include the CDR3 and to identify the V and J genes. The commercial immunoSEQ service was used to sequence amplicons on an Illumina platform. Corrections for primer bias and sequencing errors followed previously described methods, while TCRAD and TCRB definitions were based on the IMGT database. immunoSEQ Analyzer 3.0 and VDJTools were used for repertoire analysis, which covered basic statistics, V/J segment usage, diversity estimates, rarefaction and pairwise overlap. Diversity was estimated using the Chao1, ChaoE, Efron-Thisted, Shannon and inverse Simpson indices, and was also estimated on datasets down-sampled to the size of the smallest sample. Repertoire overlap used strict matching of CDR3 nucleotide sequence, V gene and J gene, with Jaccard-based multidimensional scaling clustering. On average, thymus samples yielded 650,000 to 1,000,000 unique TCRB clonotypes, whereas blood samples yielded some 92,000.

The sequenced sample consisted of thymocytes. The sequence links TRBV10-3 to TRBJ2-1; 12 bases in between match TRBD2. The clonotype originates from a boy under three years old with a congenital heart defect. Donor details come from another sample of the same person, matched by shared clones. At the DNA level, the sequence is TGTGCCATCAGTGCTAGCGGGAGGGCGGGTGAGCAGTTCTTC. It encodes CAISASGRAGEQFF.